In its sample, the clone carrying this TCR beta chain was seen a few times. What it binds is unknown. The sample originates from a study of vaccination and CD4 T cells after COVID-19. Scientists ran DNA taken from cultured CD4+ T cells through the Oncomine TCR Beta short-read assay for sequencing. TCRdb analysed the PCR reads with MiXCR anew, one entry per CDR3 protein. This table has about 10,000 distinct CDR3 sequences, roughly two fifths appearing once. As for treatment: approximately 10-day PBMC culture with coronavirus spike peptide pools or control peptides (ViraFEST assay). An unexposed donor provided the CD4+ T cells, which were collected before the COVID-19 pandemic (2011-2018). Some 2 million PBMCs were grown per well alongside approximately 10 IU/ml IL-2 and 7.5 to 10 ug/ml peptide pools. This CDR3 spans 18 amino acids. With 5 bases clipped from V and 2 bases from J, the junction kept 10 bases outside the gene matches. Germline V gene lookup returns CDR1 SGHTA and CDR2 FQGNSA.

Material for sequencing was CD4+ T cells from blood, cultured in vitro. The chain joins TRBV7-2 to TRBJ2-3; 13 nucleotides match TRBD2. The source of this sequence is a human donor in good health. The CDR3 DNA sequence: TGTGCCAGCAGCCGCACTAGCGGGGGGGCCTCCCCCACAGATACGCAGTATTTT. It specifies CASSRTSGGASPTDTQYF.